This TCR beta chain was identified during a study of technical replicates of blood from a few donors. V lost 0 bases, J lost 5 bases, and 5 bases stayed unmatched. Germline V gives CDR1 SGHNT, CDR2 YYREEE (reference sequence). The CDR3 runs 15 residues. Clones were read by immunoSEQ multiplex PCR, and TCRdb kept only the in-frame ones, dropping some. The table lists about 93,000 clones, about 95% of them singletons. The sequence was collected from a human donor in good health. The rearrangement joins TRBV5-4 to TRBJ2-7; 10 nucleotides line up with TRBD2. Material for sequencing was T cells isolated from PBMCs. CDR3 sequence (DNA): TGTGCCAGCAGCTTGGCTCTAGCGGGAGTCAACGAGCAGTACTTC. This sequence encodes CASSLALAGVNEQYF.